These T cell receptor beta chains were read from a single sample in a study of blood T cell repertoires in COVID-19. The method was immunoSEQ multiplex PCR; TCRdb's version includes in-frame clones alone and lacks a portion of them. The sample comprises 140,000 to 150,000 clones, around 80% of which are singletons, and just over 6% rests with the top ten. The sample taken for sequencing was PBMCs or T cells enriched from blood (not recorded which). The source of these receptors is a woman aged 45-60 years who had recovered from COVID-19. CDR3s include the opening cysteine and the closing phenylalanine or tryptophan. D genes are given only for firm matches. Rows give clone size only sometimes, using once, few, many, or a class for an expanded clone.

.,.,TRBJ1-6,TRBV5-1,TGCGCCAGCAGCTTGCAGGGAAGGGATTCACCCCTCCACTTT,CASSLQGRDSPLHF
few,TRBD2,TRBJ2-3,TRBV9,TGTGCCAGCAGCGTAGAGTGGCGGGGGGGCAGTGATACGCAGTATTTT,CASSVEWRGGSDTQYF
once,TRBD1,TRBJ2-5,TRBV5-4,TGTGCCAGCAGCTTGCAACAGGGGCAAGAGACCCAGTACTTC,CASSLQQGQETQYF
many,.,TRBJ2-7,TRBV6-5,TGTGCCAGCAGCGTGACAGAGAACTCCGAGCAGTACTTC,CASSVTENSEQYF
.,TRBD2,TRBJ2-3,TRBV29-1,TGCAGCGTTGGGGCTAGCGGGGCTGATACGCAGTATTTT,CSVGASGADTQYF
.,.,TRBJ2-2,TRBV21-1,TGTGCCACCGGACAGGGTGGCGGGGAGCTGTTTTTT,CATGQGGGELFF
.,.,TRBJ1-6,TRBV6-5,TGTGCCAGCAGTTACCGTGGCAGCTCCTATAATTCACCCCTCCACTTT,CASSYRGSSYNSPLHF
few,TRBD1,TRBJ2-7,TRBV6-5,TGTGCCAGCAGTCTCGGGACAGGGGAGAACTACGAGCAGTACTTC,CASSLGTGENYEQYF
.,.,TRBJ2-2,TRBV7-2,TGTGCCAGCAGCTTAGCGCGGGGCGGGGCCAACACCGGGGAGCTGTTTTTT,CASSLARGGANTGELFF
.,.,TRBJ1-5,TRBV18,TGTGCCAGCTCACCACCAGGAGGTGGTCAGCCCCAGCATTTT,CASSPPGGGQPQHF
.,.,TRBJ2-5,TRBV2,TGTGCCAACCGGGACATGGGGGAGACCCAGTACTTC,CANRDMGETQYF
once,TRBD1,TRBJ2-7,TRBV27,TGTGCCAGCAGTTCGCATCGGACAGGGGAGGCCTACGAGCAGTACTTC,CASSSHRTGEAYEQYF
.,TRBD2,TRBJ2-1,TRBV24-1,TGTGCCACCAGTGATCCCAGCGGGGCCACCTACAATGAGCAGTTCTTC,CATSDPSGATYNEQFF
few,TRBD1,TRBJ1-2,TRBV9,TGTGCCAGCAGCGTAGTCGAGGGGGCCGGTGGCTACACCTTC,CASSVVEGAGGYTF
.,.,TRBJ1-6,TRBV14,TGTGCCAGCAGCCAAGGGAGGGATTCACCCCTCCACTTT,CASSQGRDSPLHF
.,.,TRBJ2-7,TRBV11-1,TGTGCCAGCAGCCAACGACAGGAAGCGTCCTACGAGCAGTACTTC,CASSQRQEASYEQYF
.,.,TRBJ1-3,TRBV24-1,TGTGCCACCAGTGATCCAAGGGGATCTGGAAACACCATATATTTT,CATSDPRGSGNTIYF
.,.,TRBJ2-7,TRBV10-3,TGTGCCACCGCTCCAGTAGCTTCCTACGAGCAGTACTTC,CATAPVASYEQYF
.,TRBD1,TRBJ1-2,TRBV28,TGTGCCAGCCGACAGGGGAACTATGGCTACACCTTC,CASRQGNYGYTF
.,.,TRBJ2-3,TRBV28,TGTGCCAGCAAGAGGCCCGACGGCGATACGCAGTATTTT,CASKRPDGDTQYF
once,.,TRBJ2-1,TRBV4-2,TGTGCCAGCAGCCAAGACGCGGAGGACAATGAGCAGTTCTTC,CASSQDAEDNEQFF
.,.,TRBJ2-2,TRBV29-1,TGCAGCGTTGAAGAGGGTGACCGACAGACCGGGGAGCTGTTTTTT,CSVEEGDRQTGELFF
few,.,TRBJ1-6,TRBV21-1,TGTGCCAGCAGCCGTGGGGGAACAGGGTCCGTCAGCTCCTATAATTCACCCCTCCACTTT,CASSRGGTGSVSSYNSPLHF
.,.,TRBJ2-5,TRBV5-1,TGCGCCAGCAGCCGTCCCCAAGAGACCCAGTACTTC,CASSRPQETQYF
once,TRBD1,TRBJ2-7,TRBV9,TGTGCCAGCAGCGTTGCGACAGGGACCTACGAGCAGTACTTC,CASSVATGTYEQYF
.,.,TRBJ1-5,TRBV4-1,TGCGCCAGCAGCCAAGTATGGGGAGACAATCAGCCCCAGCATTTT,CASSQVWGDNQPQHF